The clone carrying this TCR beta chain was seen once. Its antigen is undetermined. Primers: 60 Vbeta forward and 13 Jbeta reverse. Method: immunoSEQ multiplex PCR; TCRdb's copy keeps in-frame clones and lacks some. The sample consists of over 150,000 clones, approximately 69% of them appearing once. The data belong to a study of cytomegalovirus exposure and HLA in healthy donors. Findings and limits, study-wide: Further analysis was carried out later, and it showed several of the most significant clusters appearing linked to common viral pathogens. With DRB1 most and HLA-C fewest, TCR association rates differed between HLA loci in a later analysis.

The sequence came from a man younger than 40 in good health and CMV-seronegative. Sequencing was performed on PBMCs.

The CDR3 DNA sequence: TGTGCCAGCAGCTTGCGGTTAAGCTATGGCTACACCTTC. Protein sequence: CASSLRLSYGYTF. The chain uses TRBV7-8 and TRBJ1-2; D unresolved. Germline CDR1 reads SGHVS; CDR2 reads FQNEAQ. Trimming took 3 bases from V and 4 from J, leaving 9 bases between them. The CDR3 sequence is 13 residues long.